This T cell receptor (beta chain) appears in the sequencing data of a study of T cell responses to AZD1222 COVID-19 vaccine. The overall study: Pooling of second doses given at about 4 or about 12 weeks was done.

The study's findings and limits: CD4 TCRs associated with vaccination spanned spike, dominating at 160-218 and 743-854. Donors were chiefly white British, with a greater number of females, and clonal diversity was perhaps underestimated.

The CDR3 is 20 amino acids. Germline assignment: CDR1 SGHVS and CDR2 FQNEAQ. Trimming cost V 4 bases and J 4 bases; bases outside gene matches: 19. On this clone itself: What it binds is unknown.

Profiled with immunoSEQ multiplex PCR; TCRdb holds only in-frame clones, not every one. The sample has 78,000 or so clones; more than 70% are singletons. The V and J genes are TRBV7-8 and TRBJ2-7; TRBD2 agrees at 13 bases. The source material was peripheral blood, sampled on day 0 of AZD1222 vaccination. The sequence was obtained from an adult in good health. The CDR3 DNA is TGTGCCAGCAGCTACACCCGACCGGGACTAGCGGGGCCCGCATGGTACGAGCAGTACTTC. Encoded protein: CASSYTRPGLAGPAWYEQYF. Combining the CDR3 with reference TRBV7-8 and TRBJ2-7 gives the whole variable domain GAGVSQSPRYKVAKRGQDVALRCDPISGHVSLFWYQQALGQGPEFLTYFQNEAQLDKSGLPSDRFFAERPEGSVSTLKIQRTQQEDSAVYLCASSYTRPGLAGPAWYEQYFGPGTRLTVT.